The present entry profiles one T cell receptor beta chain with its context. Its antigen is undetermined. The source of the sample is a study of CD8 T cells in ankylosing spondylitis. The V gene's germline CDR1 is SGHTA and CDR2 FQGTGA. The V end lost 2 bases, the J end lost 4 bases, and 8 bases lay between the germline ends. The CDR3 is 13 residues long. Library preparation for TCR beta used quantitative 5'-RACE with molecular barcodes. TCRdb re-analysed the 5' RACE reads in MiXCR, keeping a single row per CDR3 protein. The repertoire has roughly 150,000 distinct CDR3 sequences, under 35% of them found once; the top ten carry over 5.5%. Study-wide findings and caveats: Previously reported in reactive arthritis synovial fluid and blood were some of the motif variants. Disease-linked clones reportedly showed significant enrichment in matched ankylosing spondylitis synovial fluid.

The receptor was derived from a male donor with ankylosing spondylitis. The sequenced sample consisted of synovial fluid, either unsorted or a sorted T cell fraction (not recorded which). V gene TRBV7-3 combines with J gene TRBJ2-5; D remains ambiguous. This CDR3 reads CASSLSVGETQYF. The CDR3 DNA reads TGTGCCAGCAGCTTATCAGTCGGAGAGACCCAGTACTTC.